The 2 T cell receptor beta chains below were found in one sample sequenced in a study of blood T cell repertoires in COVID-19. TCRdb's copy holds only in-frame clones and misses some; the assay was immunoSEQ multiplex PCR. The sample has 100,000 or so clones; approximately 90% are singletons. The sequencing sample was made of peripheral blood. These receptors were obtained from a human donor with active COVID-19. The donor label of this sample is uncertain.

The V and J genes are TRBV4-3 and TRBJ2-5; 8 bases match TRBD2. The V segment lost 0 bases and the J segment 2 bases; nucleotides outside the gene matches: 8. The germline gives CDR1 LGHNA, CDR2 YSLEER. The length of the CDR3 is 17 residues. The CDR3 nucleotides read TGCGCCAGCAGCCAAGATGTCGGGGCGGGGGGTCAAGAGACCCAGTACTTC. This codes for CASSQDVGAGGQETQYF.

The rearrangement joins TRBV11-2 to TRBJ2-1; no reliable D call. The V gene's germline CDR1 is SGHAT and CDR2 FQNNGV. The CDR3 extends over 13 amino acids. V was clipped by 8 bases and J by 7 bases, with 15 bases between them. The CDR3 protein is CASGFGYGNEQFF. The CDR3 DNA reads as TGTGCCAGCGGTTTCGGGTACGGGAATGAGCAGTTCTTC.